Here is one TCR beta chain with its context. Germline V lookup: CDR1 KGHSH, CDR2 LQKENI. CDR3 size: 14 residues. V was clipped by 3 bases and J by 6 bases, with 14 bases between them. These data are taken from a study of CD8 T cells in Susac syndrome. RNA amounts of about 0.5 to 1 ug underwent reverse transcription with random hexamers. TCRdb re-called the immunoSEQ multiplex PCR reads with MiXCR, one entry per CDR3 protein. The sample lists roughly 130,000 distinct CDR3 sequences, approximately 95% occurring once. Sample: CD4+ T cells from PBMCs. The TCR comes from a human donor with multiple sclerosis. This rearrangement joins TRBV18 to TRBJ1-2; D not certain. CDR3 sequence (DNA): TGTGCCAGCTCACCCCGGGCCGACCGAAATGGCTACACCTTC. This codes for CASSPRADRNGYTF.